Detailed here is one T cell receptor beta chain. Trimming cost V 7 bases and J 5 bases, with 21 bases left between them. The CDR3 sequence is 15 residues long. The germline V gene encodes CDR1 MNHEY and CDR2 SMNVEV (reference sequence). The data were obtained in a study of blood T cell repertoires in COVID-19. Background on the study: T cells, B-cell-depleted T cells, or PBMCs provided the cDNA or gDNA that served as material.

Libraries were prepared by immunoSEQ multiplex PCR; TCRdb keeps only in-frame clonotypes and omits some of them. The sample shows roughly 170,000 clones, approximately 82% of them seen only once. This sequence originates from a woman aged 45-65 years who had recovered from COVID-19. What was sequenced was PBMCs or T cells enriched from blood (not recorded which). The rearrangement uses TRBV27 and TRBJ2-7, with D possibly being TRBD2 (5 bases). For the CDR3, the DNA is TGTGCCAGCACTCACGGACTGTCCAAGACCCACGAGCAGTACTTC. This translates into CASTHGLSKTHEQYF.